This T cell receptor (beta chain) stems from a study of T cells in Graves' hyperthyroidism and ophthalmopathy. A remark on this clonotype: The antigen is not known.

A lack of ophthalmopathy progression within 18 months defined stable Graves' hyperthyroidism. The study's findings and limits: In blood, most of the thyroid clonotypes expanded above 0.001 were also present. Ophthalmopathy was told apart from stable hyperthyroidism by a 13 V-J model.

Using RNA transcripts as the source, TCR beta CDR3 regions were amplified. In the first-round RT-PCR of the TCR CDR3, the HTBI primer set was used. One entry per CDR3 protein results from TCRdb running MiXCR on the multiplex PCR reads. Here the sample spans about 690,000 distinct CDR3 sequences, around 15% being singletons. The receptor's source is a man over 45 with Graves' hyperthyroidism. The source material was blood.

The CDR3 DNA sequence: TGCGCCAGCAGCTTGATTCCGGGACAGGGTTTGGTTTACACCTTC. As protein: CASSLIPGQGLVYTF. The chain links TRBV5-1 to TRBJ1-2, with TRBD1 identical over 9 bases. With V trimmed by 1 base and J by 11 bases, 12 bases remained unmatched. The CDR3 length is 15 residues. Germline-derived CDR1 and CDR2 are SGHRS and YFSETQ.